The rows below give T cell receptor beta chains drawn from one sample of a study. Each CDR3 protein gets one entry after TCRdb re-called the 5' RACE reads with MiXCR. The sample includes nearly 55,000 distinct CDR3 sequences, around 25% seen only once; the top ten take roughly 3.1%. Sequenced input: tumor-infiltrating naive CD4+ T cells sorted from the breast tumor. The origin of the receptors is a female donor with breast cancer. Both conserved end residues are part of each CDR3. Each record gives: J gene, V gene, clone size, D gene, CDR3 DNA, CDR3 protein. The D gene is left open where the match is weak. Size values are once, few and many counts, or a class for expanded clones, and some rows have none.

TRBJ2-2 | TRBV4-1 | - | TRBD2 | TGCGCCAGCAGCCAAGATTTGAGCGGGGCAGGGAACACCGGGGAGCTGTTTTTT | CASSQDLSGAGNTGELFF
TRBJ2-5 | TRBV5-5 | few | - | TGTGCCAGCAGAACAACGGTTGCGGAGGCGGACGAGACCCAGTACTTC | CASRTTVAEADETQYF
TRBJ1-4 | TRBV20-1 | - | - | TGCAGTGCTAGCAGGGTGGGCGAAAAACTGTTTTTT | CSASRVGEKLFF
TRBJ2-1 | TRBV7-3 | many | - | TGTGCCAGCAGCTTAAGCCAGGGCAATGAGCAGTTCTTC | CASSLSQGNEQFF
TRBJ2-2 | TRBV5-1 | - | - | TGCGCCAGCAGCGCCCGGGACACAGAAGGCACCGGGGAGCTGTTTTTT | CASSARDTEGTGELFF
TRBJ1-2 | TRBV20-1 | - | - | TGCAGTGCTTGTCCATTTCAGGGGAACTATGGCTACACCTTC | CSACPFQGNYGYTF
TRBJ1-2 | TRBV7-9 | - | - | TGTGCCAACAGCTTAGACATCGATGGCTACACCTTC | CANSLDIDGYTF
TRBJ2-1 | TRBV7-2 | - | - | TGTGCCAGCAGCTTGGAGACAGGCGCCTACAATGAGCAGTTCTTC | CASSLETGAYNEQFF
TRBJ2-2 | TRBV7-6 | - | TRBD2 | TGTGCCAGCAGCCTAAAGGTAGCGGGTGGCCCCAACACCGGGGAGCTGTTTTTT | CASSLKVAGGPNTGELFF
TRBJ1-6 | TRBV25-1 | few | TRBD1 | TGTGCCAGCAGCACCGGGACAGGACCTTCACCCCTCCACTTT | CASSTGTGPSPLHF
TRBJ2-1 | TRBV3-1 | medium-sized | - | TGTGCCAGCAGCCAAGCGCGGAGGAATGAGCAGTTCTTC | CASSQARRNEQFF
TRBJ2-5 | TRBV18 | few | TRBD1 | TGTGCCAGCTCACCCTCGACAGGGGACCCTGAGACCCAGTACTTC | CASSPSTGDPETQYF
TRBJ2-4 | TRBV11-2 | few | - | TGTGCCAGCAGCTCCCCCAAGGGGTCGAAGGCCAAAAACATTCAGTACTTC | CASSSPKGSKAKNIQYF
TRBJ2-1 | TRBV12-3/TRBV12-4 | - | TRBD2 | TGTGCCAGCAGTCATCGCCCGGGACTAGCGGGCCCTGAGCAGTTCTTC | CASSHRPGLAGPEQFF
TRBJ1-1 | TRBV6-2/TRBV6-3 | - | - | TGTGCCAGCAGTTGGCCCTCGATGAACACTGAAGCTTTCTTT | CASSWPSMNTEAFF
TRBJ1-1 | TRBV14 | once | - | TGTGCCAGCAGCCCCTTAAGCGGGTCAGGGGACACTGAAGCTTTCTTT | CASSPLSGSGDTEAFF
TRBJ1-1 | TRBV12-3/TRBV12-4 | few | - | TGTGCCAGCAGTCTTTCTGCAGGGATGAACACTGAAGCTTTCTTT | CASSLSAGMNTEAFF
TRBJ2-3 | TRBV7-8 | - | - | TGTGCCAGCAGCGTCGGAACGACGCGGGGTACGCAGTATTTT | CASSVGTTRGTQYF
TRBJ2-5 | TRBV28 | - | TRBD2 | TGTGCCAGCGGCCGGACGGAGGCGGGAGAAGAGACCCAGTACTTC | CASGRTEAGEETQYF
TRBJ2-3 | TRBV7-2 | - | - | TGTGCCAGCAGCTTAGGGGGTACAGATACGCAGTATTTT | CASSLGGTDTQYF
TRBJ2-5 | TRBV9 | few | - | TGTGCCAGCAGCGTCTCTGCGGGGCCCCAAGAGACCCAGTACTTC | CASSVSAGPQETQYF
TRBJ2-1 | TRBV7-2 | many | - | TGTGCCAGCAGCGTCGGGATGTACAATGAGCAGTTCTTC | CASSVGMYNEQFF